The clone carrying this TCR beta chain was detected only once. This record comes from a study of blood T cell repertoires in COVID-19. The overall study: Material from acute and convalescent COVID-19 was sourced from the United States, Italy and Spain.

The data were produced by immunoSEQ multiplex PCR, yet TCRdb's version contains in-frame clones alone and is incomplete. Here the sample spans 150,000 to 200,000 clones, 90% being singletons. This sequence originates from a man in his fifties or sixties with acute or convalescent COVID-19. Material for sequencing was peripheral blood.

CDR3 nucleotide sequence: TGTGCCAGCAGCGTAGCTGGGGCAGGGGGCAGCACCGGGGAGCTGTTTTTT. This translates into CASSVAGAGGSTGELFF. The chain carries TRBV9 and TRBJ2-2; 8 positions agree with TRBD1. Losses at the gene ends were 0 bases for V and 4 bases for J; bases not matched to a gene: 8. This CDR3 has 17 residues. The germline gives CDR1 SGDLS, CDR2 YYNGEE.